Following are 25 T cell receptor beta chains from one sample sequenced in a study of T cells in Graves' hyperthyroidism and ophthalmopathy. TCR beta CDR3 sequences were amplified from RNA transcripts. Using the HTBI primer set, a first-round RT-PCR was run on the TCR CDR3. TCRdb fed the multiplex PCR reads into MiXCR, producing one record per CDR3 protein. The sample lists 490,000 or so distinct CDR3 sequences; approximately 48% were seen once. The sequencing sample was made of peripheral blood or thyroid tissue (not recorded which). These receptors were obtained from an adult woman with Graves' disease, either hyperthyroidism or ophthalmopathy (not recorded which).

This clonotype was picked up many times. J is TRBJ2-7 and V is TRBV19, with 7 bases identical to TRBD2. CDR3 size: 13 residues. Germline CDR1 is LNHDA and CDR2 is SQIVND (reference sequence). The V gene end was trimmed by 7 bases and the J gene end by 2 bases; junction bases not matched to a gene: 5. In nucleotides, the CDR3 is TGTGCCAGTAAGAGGGAGGGTCCCTACGAGCAGTACTTC. Amino acids: CASKREGPYEQYF.

The chain joins TRBV20-1 to TRBJ2-7; D possibly matches TRBD1 or TRBD2 (7 bases each). Between the trimmed V and J ends, which lost 4 bases and 4 bases, there was a span of 20 bases. The germline CDR1 and CDR2 sequences are DFQATT and SNEGSKA (reference sequence). There are 15 residues in the CDR3. CDR3 loop: CSATLGRGQFYEQYF. As DNA, the CDR3 is TGCAGTGCTACCTTGGGGAGGGGGCAATTTTACGAGCAGTACTTC.

The chain employs TRBV29-1 and TRBJ1-1; a weak D match, TRBD1 (5 bases). The V end lost 7 bases, the J end lost 1 base, and 16 bases lay between the germline ends. CDR1 and CDR2 (germline): SQVTM, ANQGSEA. This CDR3 spans 14 amino acids. The CDR3 DNA sequence: TGCAGCGGCGGCCTCGGACATCCGAACACTGAAGCTTTCTTT. Residues: CSGGLGHPNTEAFF.

This clonotype came up many times. The chain carries TRBV20-1 and TRBJ2-5, with D unclear. Germline V gene data show CDR1 as DFQATT and CDR2 as SNEGSKA (reference sequence). This CDR3 contains 17 residues. Trimming took 6 bases from V and 2 from J, leaving 25 bases between them. This CDR3 reads CSANTPYLPGDQETQYF. The CDR3 nucleotides are TGCAGTGCCAACACGCCGTACCTCCCGGGCGATCAAGAGACCCAGTACTTC.

This sequence joins TRBV10-3 and TRBJ1-4; 7 bases are shared with TRBD1. The junction had 12 bases not matched to a gene; V was cut back by 10 bases and J by 4 bases. CDR1 and CDR2 from the germline V gene are ENHRY and SYGVKD. The CDR3 loop spans 15 amino acids. CDR3: CASSLGQAVNEKLFF. DNA of the CDR3: TGTGCCAGCAGCCTCGGACAGGCCGTTAATGAAAAACTGTTTTTT.

At least ten counts were recorded for this clonotype. The chain uses TRBV5-1 and TRBJ2-7; TRBD2 matches at 14 bases. The V gene's germline CDR1 is SGHRS and CDR2 YFSETQ. This CDR3 has 14 residues. V shed 4 bases, J shed 5 bases, and the junction held 2 bases outside the gene matches. CDR3 protein: CASSRTSGRNEQYF. CDR3 nucleotide sequence: TGCGCCAGCAGCCGGACTAGCGGGAGGAACGAGCAGTACTTC.

This clonotype was observed at least ten times. The chain joins TRBV6-6 to TRBJ1-4, with D unclear. Germline-derived CDR1 and CDR2 are MNHNY and SVGAGI (reference sequence). V shed 6 bases and J shed 4 bases, with 9 bases lying between them. The CDR3 has 13 residues. Here the CDR3 reads CASRDGRNEKLFF. CDR3 DNA: TGTGCCAGCAGGGACGGTCGTAATGAAAAACTGTTTTTT.

Worth noting for this clonotype: A read error may be the cause here, since a much bigger clone is one base away. V gene TRBV28 combines with J gene TRBJ1-1, with a weak D call TRBD1 (5 bases). CDR1 is MDHEN and CDR2 is SYDVKM in the germline V gene. Trimming cost V 7 bases and J 1 base, with 13 bases left between them. The CDR3 covers 14 residues. Here the CDR3 reads CASTRGGQNTEAFF. CDR3 sequence (DNA): TGTGCCAGCACAAGGGGAGGACAGAACACTGAAGCTTTCTTT. Full variable domain (outside the CDR3, taken from reference TRBV28 and TRBJ1-1): DVKVTQSSRYLVKRTGEKVFLECVQDMDHENMFWYRQDPGLGLRLIYFSYDVKMKEKGDIPEGYSVSREKKERFSLILESASTNQTSMYLCASTRGGQNTEAFFGQGTRLTVV.

The rearrangement joins TRBV10-3 to TRBJ1-3, with no clear D. Germline V gene sequence: CDR1 ENHRY, CDR2 SYGVKD. The CDR3 contains 14 residues. Trimming left V 2 bases short and J 1 base short, with 6 bases between. The CDR3: CAISEDRSGNTIYF. In DNA form, the CDR3 reads TGTGCCATCAGTGAGGACCGATCTGGAAACACCATATATTTT.

This clonotype was seen a few times. The genes are TRBV29-1 and TRBJ1-1; tentative D call: TRBD1 (6 bases). This CDR3 region has 13 residues. Germline assignment: CDR1 SQVTM and CDR2 ANQGSEA. The V end was cut by 6 bases, the J end by 7 bases, with 18 bases between. The CDR3 spells CSVPLGGAGEAFF. CDR3 nucleotide sequence: TGCAGCGTCCCACTGGGGGGCGCGGGTGAAGCTTTCTTT.

The chain carries TRBV6-1 and TRBJ2-7, with 8 bases matching TRBD1. Germline loops: CDR1 MNHNS, CDR2 SASEGT. V gave up 5 bases and J gave up 3 bases; unmatched junction bases: 9. The CDR3 runs 15 residues. This CDR3 reads CASSSYSGTGYEQYF. CDR3 nucleotides: TGTGCCAGCAGTTCCTACTCCGGGACAGGCTACGAGCAGTACTTC.

This clonotype was seen more than once but under ten times. The chain uses TRBV7-9 and TRBJ2-7; 11 bases agree with TRBD2. Germline V gene data show CDR1 as SEHNR and CDR2 as FQNEAQ (reference sequence). V lost 5 bases and J lost 2; bases outside the gene matches: 14. The CDR3 covers 18 residues. CDR3 region: CASSQQIISGRAAYEQYF. The CDR3, as DNA: TGTGCCAGCAGCCAACAGATAATTAGCGGGAGGGCGGCCTACGAGCAGTACTTC.

This clonotype was counted a few times. The chain joins TRBV29-1 to TRBJ2-7, with 12 bases that match TRBD2. Germline V gene sequence: CDR1 SQVTM, CDR2 ANQGSEA. This CDR3 region has 14 residues. J gave up 2 bases and V 2 bases, and 1 base lay outside the gene matches. CDR3 sequence reads: CSVERTSGAYEQYF. CDR3 nucleotide sequence: TGCAGCGTTGAAAGGACTAGCGGGGCCTACGAGCAGTACTTC.

This clonotype turned up a few times. At one of its ends the junction is not consistent with the germline gene, which may arise from a read error. The V and J genes are TRBV6-5 and TRBJ2-2; TRBD1 aligns across 9 bases. Germline CDR1 and CDR2: MNHEY and SVGAGI. The CDR3 runs 16 residues. CDR3 amino acids: CASSFIQGAKTGELFF. The CDR3 DNA is TGTGCCAGCAGTTTCATACAGGGGGCGAAAACCGGGGAGCTGTTTTTT.

To note about this clonotype: The CDR3 end shows no conserved phenylalanine or tryptophan, and so a read error is likely. The chain joins TRBV25-1 to TRBJ1-1, with TRBD1 matching over 11 bases. Germline V lookup: CDR1 MGHDK, CDR2 SYGVNS. This CDR3 has 17 residues. The trim removed 4 bases at V and 4 bases at J, leaving 11 bases unmatched. For the CDR3, the DNA is TGTGCCAGCAGTGCTAGACCAGGGACAGGGGGGACCACTGAAGCTTTCTCT. It codes for CASSARPGTGGTTEAFS.

This clonotype was seen ten or more times. V is TRBV20-1 and J is TRBJ2-5; possibly TRBD1 for D (6 bases). The CDR3 contains 12 residues. Germline-derived CDR1 and CDR2 are DFQATT and SNEGSKA (reference sequence). The CDR3 nucleotides are TGCAGCTACCGGGACAACCAAGAGACCCAGTACTTC. Its protein product is CSYRDNQETQYF.

The chain combines TRBV20-1 with TRBJ2-7; the match to TRBD2 covers 7 bases. Losses at the gene ends were 5 bases for V and 3 bases for J; bases not matched to a gene: 7. The CDR3 covers 13 residues. Germline V gene data show CDR1 as DFQATT and CDR2 as SNEGSKA (reference sequence). CDR3 coding DNA: TGCAGTGCTGACGGGGGGAGCCGCTACGAGCAGTACTTC. This codes for CSADGGSRYEQYF.

CDR3 sequence: CASSLGGRTQHF. The CDR3, as DNA: TGTGCCAGCAGCTTAGGGGGGAGGACCCAGCATTTT. The chain links TRBV7-3 to TRBJ1-5; TRBD1 is a possible D gene (5 bases). The CDR3 has 12 residues. Germline CDR1 is SGHTA and CDR2 is FQGTGA. Trimming left V 2 bases short and J 11 bases short, with 10 bases between.

This chain joins TRBV7-9 and TRBJ2-5; 10 positions agree with TRBD2. The CDR3 extends over 12 amino acids. V shed 7 bases and J 7 bases; nucleotides not matched to a gene: 3. Per the germline V gene, CDR1 is SEHNR and CDR2 is FQNEAQ (reference sequence). CDR3 sequence (DNA): TGTGCCAGCACCCAGCGGGGGGGGACCCAGTACTTC. Translation: CASTQRGGTQYF.

This clonotype turned up a few times. This chain joins TRBV5-4 and TRBJ2-7, with 9 bases that match TRBD2. CDR3 length: 15 amino acids. V was pared by 7 bases and J by 2 bases, with 10 bases of the junction left unmatched. From germline, CDR1 is SGHNT and CDR2 YYREEE (reference sequence). CDR3 sequence: CASGQSGRIPYEQYF. For the CDR3, the DNA is TGTGCCAGCGGACAGAGCGGGAGGATCCCCTACGAGCAGTACTTC.

V gene TRBV7-2 combines with J gene TRBJ2-7; no clear D gene. There are 11 residues in the CDR3. Germline-derived CDR1 and CDR2 are SGHTA and FQGNSA. The germline V and J ends were trimmed by 8 bases and 4 bases, with 9 bases remaining between them. The CDR3 DNA reads TGTGCCAGCGCACAACAGTACGAGCAGTACTTC. Residues: CASAQQYEQYF.

This clonotype was detected many times. The chain couples TRBV10-2 to TRBJ1-3; maybe TRBD1 (5 bases). Trimming removed 7 bases from V and 8 bases from J, with 12 bases in between. Germline V gene lookup returns CDR1 WSHSY and CDR2 SAAADI. The CDR3 has 12 residues. CDR3 DNA sequence: TGCGCCAGCAAAGGGTCGGGGGACACCATATATTTT. Protein product: CASKGSGDTIYF.

The chain has TRBV28 and TRBJ1-1; D not resolved. The CDR3 contains 16 residues. Trimming pared 2 bases from V and 1 base from J, leaving 14 bases between. Germline V gene sequence: CDR1 MDHEN, CDR2 SYDVKM. CDR3 nucleotide sequence: TGTGCCAGCAGTTTACTTTTTTTCGAGAGGAACACTGAAGCTTTCTTT. Its translation: CASSLLFFERNTEAFF.

The chain has TRBV20-1 and TRBJ2-2, with TRBD2 matching over 10 bases. The V and J ends lost 6 bases and 5 bases, in that order; junction bases with no gene match: 3. Germline CDR1 reads DFQATT; CDR2 reads SNEGSKA (reference sequence). This CDR3 region has 13 residues. The CDR3 here is CSARTSGTGELFF. The DNA of the CDR3 is TGCAGTGCGCGGACTAGCGGTACCGGGGAGCTGTTTTTT.

This clonotype has ten or more counts. The V gene is TRBV20-1, the J gene TRBJ2-7; a weak D match, TRBD2 (6 bases). The germline V and J ends were trimmed by 3 bases and 7 bases, with 16 bases remaining between them. The CDR3 totals 13 residues. From germline, CDR1 is DFQATT and CDR2 SNEGSKA (reference sequence). The CDR3 is CSARSAVAGEQYF. The CDR3 nucleotides are TGCAGTGCTAGGAGCGCAGTGGCGGGGGAGCAGTACTTC.